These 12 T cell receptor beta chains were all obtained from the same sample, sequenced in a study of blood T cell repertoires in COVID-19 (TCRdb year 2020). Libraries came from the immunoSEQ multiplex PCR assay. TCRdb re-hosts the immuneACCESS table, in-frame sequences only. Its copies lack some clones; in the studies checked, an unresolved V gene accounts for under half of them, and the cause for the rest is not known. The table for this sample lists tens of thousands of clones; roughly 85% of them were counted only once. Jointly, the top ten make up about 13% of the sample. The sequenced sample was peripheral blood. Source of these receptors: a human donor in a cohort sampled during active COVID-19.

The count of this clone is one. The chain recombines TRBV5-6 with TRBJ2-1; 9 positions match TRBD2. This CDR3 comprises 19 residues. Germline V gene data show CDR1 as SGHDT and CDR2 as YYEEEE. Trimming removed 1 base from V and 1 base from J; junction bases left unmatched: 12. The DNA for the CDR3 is TGTGCCAGCAGCTTGTATGGGACTAGCCTTGTGTTATCCTACAATGAGCAGTTCTTC. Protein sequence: CASSLYGTSLVLSYNEQFF.

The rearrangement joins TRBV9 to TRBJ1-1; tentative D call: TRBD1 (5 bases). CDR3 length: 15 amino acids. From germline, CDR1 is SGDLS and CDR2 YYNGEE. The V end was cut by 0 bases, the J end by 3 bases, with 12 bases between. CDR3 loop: CASSVAGVGHTEAFF. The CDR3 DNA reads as TGTGCCAGCAGCGTAGCGGGGGTGGGACACACTGAAGCTTTCTTT.

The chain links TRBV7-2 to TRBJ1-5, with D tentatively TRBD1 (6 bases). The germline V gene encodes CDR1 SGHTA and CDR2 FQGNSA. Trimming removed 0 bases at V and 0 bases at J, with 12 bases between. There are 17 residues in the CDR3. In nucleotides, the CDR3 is TGTGCCAGCAGCTTAGCTGGGGGCGCGGATAGCAATCAGCCCCAGCATTTT. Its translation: CASSLAGGADSNQPQHF.

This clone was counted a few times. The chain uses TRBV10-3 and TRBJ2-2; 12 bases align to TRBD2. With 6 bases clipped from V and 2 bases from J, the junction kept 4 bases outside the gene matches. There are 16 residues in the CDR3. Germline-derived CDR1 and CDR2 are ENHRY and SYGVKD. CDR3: CAISGLAGLNTGELFF. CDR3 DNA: TGTGCCATCAGCGGACTAGCGGGGCTCAACACCGGGGAGCTGTTTTTT.

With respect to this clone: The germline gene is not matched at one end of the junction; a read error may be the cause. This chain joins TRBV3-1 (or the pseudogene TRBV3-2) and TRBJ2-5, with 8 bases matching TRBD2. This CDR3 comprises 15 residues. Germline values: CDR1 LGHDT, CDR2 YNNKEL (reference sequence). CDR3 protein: CASSEELAVQETQYF. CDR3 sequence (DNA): TGTGCCAGCAGCGAAGAACTAGCGGTCCAAGAGACCCAGTACTTC.

The chain's CDR3 is CASSLASGSYEQYF. The CDR3 DNA is TGTGCCAGCAGCCTGGCGAGCGGGTCCTACGAGCAGTACTTC. The chain joins TRBV7-9 to TRBJ2-7, with TRBD2 as a possible D gene (6 bases). The CDR3 runs to 14 residues. V was clipped by 5 bases and J by 1 base, with 12 bases between them. Germline loops: CDR1 SEHNR, CDR2 FQNEAQ (reference sequence).

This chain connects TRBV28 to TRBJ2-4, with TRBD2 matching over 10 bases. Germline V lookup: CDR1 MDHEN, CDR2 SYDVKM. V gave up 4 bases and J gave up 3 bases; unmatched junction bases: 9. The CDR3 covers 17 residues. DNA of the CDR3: TGTGCCAGCAGTTCACTTGGGACTAGCGTTGTCAAAAACATTCAGTACTTC. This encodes CASSSLGTSVVKNIQYF.

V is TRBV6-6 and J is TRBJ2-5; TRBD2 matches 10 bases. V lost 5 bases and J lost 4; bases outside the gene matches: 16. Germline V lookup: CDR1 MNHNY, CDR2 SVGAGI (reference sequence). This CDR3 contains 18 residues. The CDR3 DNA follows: TGTGCCAGCAGTCCTCAGCCTAGCGGGAGAGCTCCTGTAGAGACCCAGTACTTC. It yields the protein CASSPQPSGRAPVETQYF.

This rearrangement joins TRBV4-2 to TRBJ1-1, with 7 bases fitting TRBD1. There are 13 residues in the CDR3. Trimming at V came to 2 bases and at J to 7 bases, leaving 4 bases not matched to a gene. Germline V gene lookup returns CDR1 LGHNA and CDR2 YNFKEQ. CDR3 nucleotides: TGTGCCAGCAGCCAACACAGGGACAGTGAAGCTTTCTTT. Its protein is CASSQHRDSEAFF.

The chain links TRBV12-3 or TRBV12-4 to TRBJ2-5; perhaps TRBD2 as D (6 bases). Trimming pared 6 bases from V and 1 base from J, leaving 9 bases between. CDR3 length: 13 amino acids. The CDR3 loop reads CASSLGGQETQYF. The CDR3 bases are TGTGCCAGCAGCTTGGGGGGCCAAGAGACCCAGTACTTC.

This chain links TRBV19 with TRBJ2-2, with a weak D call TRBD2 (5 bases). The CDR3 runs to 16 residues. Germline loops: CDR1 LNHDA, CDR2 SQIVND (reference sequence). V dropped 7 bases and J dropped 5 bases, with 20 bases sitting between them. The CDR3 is CASTKEASRGTGELFF. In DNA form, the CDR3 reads TGTGCCAGTACCAAAGAAGCCAGCCGAGGGACCGGGGAGCTGTTTTTT.

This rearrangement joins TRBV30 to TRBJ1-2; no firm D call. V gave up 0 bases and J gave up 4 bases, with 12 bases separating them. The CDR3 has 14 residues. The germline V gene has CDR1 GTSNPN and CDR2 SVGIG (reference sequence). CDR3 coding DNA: TGTGCCTGGAGTGTAACCGCAACCAGCTATGGCTACACCTTC. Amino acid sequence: CAWSVTATSYGYTF.